This T cell receptor beta chain was recovered during a study of sequential checkpoint blockade in melanoma (dated by TCRdb to between 2019 and 2020). Background on the whole study: Using 1:1 randomization, the trial assigned patients either to first-line nivolumab followed by ipilimumab (arm A) or to ipilimumab followed by nivolumab (arm B). Maintenance nivolumab came after each of the two trial sequences.

TCRbeta CDR3 regions were immunosequenced from genomic DNA with the immunoSEQ Assay. Before high-throughput sequencing, the genomic DNA was amplified using bias-controlled multiplex PCR. As for how the authors treated the data: To quantify the absolute abundance of each unique TCRbeta CDR3 region, the sequences were collapsed and filtered. Clonality, defined as 1 minus Pielou's evenness, was calculated using only productive rearrangements. A previously published method was used to identify clones whose frequencies were significantly greater in on-treatment samples than in baseline samples. The table comes from immuneACCESS by way of TCRdb, which keeps in-frame sequences with V and J called. Part of the clones is missing from these tables; in studies checked, under half for an unresolved V gene and the rest for unknown reasons. The V and J calls and clone size were taken over from that table, and D and trimming were inferred from the DNA. Across this sample there are 25,000 to 35,000 clones, with less than 90% seen only once. The biggest ten clones account for roughly 22% of the sample.

The sample's treatment or condition label, in plain terms: randomized to nivolumab then ipilimumab (arm A) or the reverse (arm B). No trial patient had received prior DNA-damaging chemotherapy. On a FACS Aria II flow cytometer, live CD3+CD8+ cells that were negative for CD19 and CD56 were sorted from thawed PBMCs. Samples came from patients with melanoma in CheckMate 064, a randomized, open-label phase II trial of sequential checkpoint blockade. Leukapheresis was used to collect peripheral blood mononuclear cells, which were then purified with Ficoll-Paque and frozen in human serum with around 10% DMSO. Immediately after sorting, the purity of the sorted blood CD3+CD8+ cells was confirmed to be >95%, and DNA was then extracted. Paper-wide results and their limitations: The response-prediction model combining TCR metrics and mutation burden needs validation in larger, independent patient cohorts.

Trimming accounts for 3 bases at V and 9 bases at J, while the number of junction bases matched to no gene is 6. Measured from the cysteine to the phenylalanine, the CDR3 is 15 residues long. Only CDR3 DNA is held: 45 bases, read in frame from base 1. The germline V gene yields SNHLY for CDR1 and FYNNEI for CDR2. To note about this clone: Its antigen is unknown. It has no much larger one-base neighbor in the sample; base qualities were not kept.

This clonotype originated in a human donor with melanoma. The chain links TRBV2 with TRBJ2-1, with 12 bases in between that match TRBD2. Here the sequenced sample was CD8+ T cells sorted from blood (inferred from file names), taken from a patient given nivolumab and ipilimumab in sequence. The DNA reads TGTGCCAGCAGTGACAGACTAGCGGGAGTAAGTGAGCAGTTCTTC. Its amino acids are CASSDRLAGVSEQFF.